The 19 T cell receptor beta chains in this list originate from one sample, sequenced in a study of identical twins. One entry per CDR3 protein, called by TCRdb with MiXCR from the 5' RACE reads. The table shows hundreds of thousands of distinct CDR3 sequences, with around an eighth occurring only once. These data also formed part of another study, on yellow fever vaccine responses in identical twins.

The sequenced material came from CD8+ T cells sorted from blood. Every receptor here comes from a woman between 18 and 29 years old in good health.

This chain connects TRBV27 to TRBJ1-1, with D possibly TRBD1 on 6 matching bases. The CDR3 covers 13 residues. Germline V gives CDR1 MNHEY, CDR2 SMNVEV (reference sequence). The V gene lost 6 bases and the J gene lost 4 bases, with 12 bases spanning the gap. CDR3 in DNA: TGTGCCAGCAGCTACCTAGGGGGCACTGAAGCTTTCTTT. Its translation: CASSYLGGTEAFF.

This clonotype was recorded many times. This chain joins TRBV6-5 and TRBJ2-3; D ambiguous. V was pared by 0 bases and J by 2 bases, with 9 bases between. There are 15 residues in the CDR3. The germline gives CDR1 MNHEY, CDR2 SVGAGI. The CDR3 sequence: CASSYSTLPTDTQYF. The CDR3 coding sequence is TGTGCCAGCAGTTACTCGACGCTTCCCACAGATACGCAGTATTTT.

This clonotype was observed a handful of times. The rearrangement joins TRBV3-1 to TRBJ1-2; 11 positions agree with TRBD1. The CDR3 spans 14 residues. V dropped 6 bases and J dropped 8; count of bases not matched to a gene: 8. In germline, CDR1 is LGHDT, CDR2 YNNKEL (reference sequence). The CDR3 region has the DNA TGTGCCAGCAGAGACGGACAGGGGGCGAGGGGCTACACCTTC. Its translation: CASRDGQGARGYTF.

This chain links TRBV15 with TRBJ2-1; 9 nucleotides agree with TRBD2. The germline V gene has CDR1 LNHNV and CDR2 YYDKDF (reference sequence). V shed 9 bases and J 0 bases; nucleotides not matched to a gene: 9. The CDR3 totals 16 residues. The CDR3 reads CATRDAGGLSYNEQFF. In DNA, the CDR3 is TGTGCCACTCGCGACGCGGGGGGGCTCTCCTACAATGAGCAGTTCTTC.

A few counts support this clonotype. The rearrangement uses TRBV9 and TRBJ2-1; TRBD2 matches at 7 bases. The ends lost 4 bases at V and 4 bases at J; junction bases unmatched: 8. Germline V gene sequence: CDR1 SGDLS, CDR2 YYNGEE. The CDR3 has 15 residues. The CDR3 DNA reads TGTGCCAGCAGCTCCCGGGACTATCCGTACAATGAGCAGTTCTTC. Translating gives CASSSRDYPYNEQFF. Drawing the rest from reference TRBV9 and TRBJ2-1, the complete variable domain is DSGVTQTPKHLITATGQRVTLRCSPRSGDLSVYWYQQSLDQGLQFLIQYYNGEERAKGNILERFSAQQFPDLHSELNLSSLELGDSALYFCASSSRDYPYNEQFFGPGTRLTVL.

This clonotype appeared a few times. The chain has TRBV2 and TRBJ2-3; the D is unclear. This CDR3 is 15 amino acids long. Per the germline V gene, CDR1 is SNHLY and CDR2 is FYNNEI. Trimming removed 2 bases at V and 0 bases at J, with 9 bases between. DNA of the CDR3: TGTGCCAGCAGTGAACGAGCAGTAAGCACAGATACGCAGTATTTT. Protein: CASSERAVSTDTQYF.

This clonotype was observed a handful of times. In nucleotides, the CDR3 is TGTGCCACCAGCAGAGATGGGGATAGCGGGGGGCTGGAGACCCAGTACTTC. The encoded protein is CATSRDGDSGGLETQYF. The chain joins TRBV15 to TRBJ2-5; 10 bases map to TRBD2. The CDR3 is 17 residues long. The germline V gene encodes CDR1 LNHNV and CDR2 YYDKDF (reference sequence). V was pared by 0 bases and J by 5 bases, with 9 bases of the junction left unmatched.

The chain joins TRBV5-5 to TRBJ1-1; the D is unclear. The germline CDR1 and CDR2 sequences are SGHKS and YYEKEE (reference sequence). Trimming took off 2 bases at V and 0 bases at J, with 8 bases between the two ends. The CDR3 consists of 14 residues. This CDR3 is CASSFMSLNTEAFF. The DNA for the CDR3 is TGTGCCAGCAGCTTTATGAGTTTGAACACTGAAGCTTTCTTT.

This clonotype has just a few counts. The J gene is TRBJ2-5, the V gene TRBV2; 11 bases match TRBD2. From germline, CDR1 is SNHLY and CDR2 FYNNEI. This CDR3 is 14 amino acids long. Unmatched junction bases numbered 4, after V lost 7 bases and J lost 3 bases. The DNA of the CDR3 is TGTGCCAGCATTTGGGGACTAGCGGAAGAGACCCAGTACTTC. Translating gives CASIWGLAEETQYF.

The chain has TRBV6-5 and TRBJ2-2, with D tentatively TRBD1 or TRBD2 (5 bases each). The CDR3 consists of 15 residues. V was pared by 0 bases and J by 4 bases, with 9 bases between. Germline V gene data show CDR1 as MNHEY and CDR2 as SVGAGI. The CDR3 coding sequence is TGTGCCAGCAGTTACTCTGTTGGGGGCACCGGGGAGCTGTTTTTT. Residues: CASSYSVGGTGELFF.

There are a few counts of this clonotype. V usage is TRBV3-1 and J usage is TRBJ2-7; D gene unclear. The CDR3 consists of 16 residues. Germline assignment: CDR1 LGHDT and CDR2 YNNKEL (reference sequence). V was pared by 4 bases and J by 5 bases, with 21 bases between. The CDR3 protein is CASSPTLATGVDEQYV. The DNA of the CDR3 is TGTGCCAGCAGCCCTACCCTTGCGACCGGTGTTGACGAGCAGTACGTC.

The CDR3, as DNA: TGTGCCAGCAGTTTAGGGAAATTGGATCAGCCCCAGCATTTT. This codes for CASSLGKLDQPQHF. V gene TRBV12-3 or TRBV12-4 combines with J gene TRBJ1-5; D ambiguous. The CDR3 runs to 14 residues. V was trimmed by 1 base and J by 5 bases, leaving 9 bases between them.

The gene calls are TRBV7-9 and TRBJ2-3, with D perhaps TRBD1 or TRBD2 (5 bases each). Germline loops: CDR1 SEHNR, CDR2 FQNEAQ (reference sequence). CDR3 length: 14 residues. The V gene lost 4 bases and the J gene lost 0 bases, with 8 bases spanning the gap. The CDR3 protein is CASSSRESTDTQYF. The CDR3 DNA sequence: TGTGCCAGCAGCTCCAGGGAGAGCACAGATACGCAGTATTTT.

The chain combines TRBV28 with TRBJ2-7; possibly TRBD1 or TRBD2 for D (7 bases each). CDR3 length: 14 residues. Germline V gives CDR1 MDHEN, CDR2 SYDVKM. V dropped 7 bases and J dropped 4 bases, with 17 bases sitting between them. The CDR3 DNA sequence: TGTGCCAGCACCCCAGGGGGGGTGGGGTACGAGCAGTACTTC. Translating it yields CASTPGGVGYEQYF.

This clonotype showed up just a few times. CDR3 bases: TGTGCCAGCAGCCACGCATTCATCCAAGATACGCAGTATTTT. It translates to CASSHAFIQDTQYF. The chain employs TRBV14 and TRBJ2-3, with D uncertain. The germline V gene encodes CDR1 SGHDN and CDR2 FVKESK. There are 14 residues in the CDR3. The V gene lost 3 bases and the J gene lost 5 bases, with 12 bases spanning the gap.

This chain uses TRBV25-1 with TRBJ2-1; 9 nucleotides align to TRBD1. Germline CDR1 is MGHDK and CDR2 is SYGVNS. Trimming cost V 7 bases and J 3 bases; bases outside gene matches: 4. The CDR3 has 14 residues. The CDR3 sequence: CASTGTGIYNEQFF. CDR3 sequence (DNA): TGTGCCAGCACCGGGACAGGGATCTACAATGAGCAGTTCTTC.

The chain recombines TRBV13 with TRBJ1-1; 9 bases fit TRBD1. The CDR3 length is 15 residues. The J segment lost 1 base and the V segment lost 4 bases, leaving 4 bases of the junction unmatched. Germline CDR1 PRHDT, CDR2 FYEKMQ (reference sequence). The CDR3 DNA follows: TGTGCCAGCAGCTCGGACAGGGGTTGGAACACTGAAGCTTTCTTT. This translates into CASSSDRGWNTEAFF.

This clonotype came up many times. The rearrangement joins TRBV10-3 to TRBJ2-3, with 7 bases matching TRBD2. Germline lookup yields CDR1 ENHRY and CDR2 SYGVKD. The CDR3 is 19 amino acids. The ends lost 3 bases at V and 6 bases at J; junction bases unmatched: 21. CDR3 nucleotide sequence: TGTGCCATCAGTGACCCTCTCAACAGAACTAGCGAGGATGGGGATACGCAGTATTTT. Encoded protein: CAISDPLNRTSEDGDTQYF.

The chain carries TRBV20-1 and TRBJ2-7; D is possibly TRBD1 (6 bases). The V gene lost 6 bases and the J gene lost 2 bases, with 11 bases spanning the gap. The CDR3 sequence is 12 residues long. The V gene's germline CDR1 is DFQATT and CDR2 SNEGSKA (reference sequence). The CDR3 region is CSAGDTPYEQYF. Written as DNA, the CDR3 is TGCAGTGCGGGGGACACGCCCTACGAGCAGTACTTC.